The 22 T cell receptor beta chains presented below share a single source sample, sequenced in a study of T cell repertoires in cytomegalovirus infection. TCRdb itself ran the reads through MiXCR, one entry per CDR3 protein. The table lists 680,000 or so distinct CDR3 sequences, around a third of them singletons. The antigens these receptors bind are not known. The material sequenced was cultured PBMCs, taken from culture after CMV antigen stimulation. These receptors all stem from a human donor in good health (CMV status not recorded). Some clones in this sample may be carry-over from other donors' samples.

The chain employs TRBV28 and TRBJ2-7, with 7 bases identical to TRBD2. Germline CDR1 reads MDHEN; CDR2 reads SYDVKM. This CDR3 spans 15 amino acids. V was clipped by 3 bases and J by 2 bases; unmatched bases: 7. CDR3 DNA: TGTGCCAGCAGTTTTCGAGGGAGGGCCCCCTACGAGCAGTACTTC. It codes for CASSFRGRAPYEQYF.

This clonotype occurred a few times. The chain has TRBV12-3 or TRBV12-4 and TRBJ2-5; 7 nucleotides align to TRBD1. V shed 3 bases and J 5 bases; nucleotides not matched to a gene: 3. This CDR3 is 13 amino acids long. CDR3 sequence reads: CASSLTGHETQYF. The CDR3 DNA reads as TGTGCCAGCAGTTTGACAGGGCATGAGACCCAGTACTTC.

The V gene is TRBV12-3 or TRBV12-4, the J gene TRBJ1-3, with D unresolved. The CDR3 totals 14 residues. Trimming cost V 3 bases and J 1 base, with 7 bases left between them. CDR3 region: CASSFVPSGNTIYF. CDR3 bases: TGTGCCAGCAGTTTTGTCCCTTCTGGAAACACCATATATTTT.

The chain is built from TRBV7-2 and TRBJ2-3, with TRBD2 matching over 12 bases. The V segment lost 5 bases and the J segment 4 bases; nucleotides outside the gene matches: 13. CDR3 length equals 18 residues. Germline loops: CDR1 SGHTA, CDR2 FQGNSA. The CDR3 DNA sequence: TGTGCCAGCAGCCAACCCTCTCTAGCGGGGGGGCGTTCAGATACGCAGTATTTT. Amino acid sequence: CASSQPSLAGGRSDTQYF.

This clonotype was seen more than once but under ten times. This chain joins TRBV6-5 and TRBJ2-4; no clear D gene. The V and J ends lost 4 bases and 7 bases respectively, with 11 bases between them. Germline V gene sequence: CDR1 MNHEY, CDR2 SVGAGI. The CDR3 loop spans 13 amino acids. DNA for the CDR3: TGTGCCAGCAGTTCCTGGTCAGATAACATTCAGTACTTC. Encoded protein: CASSSWSDNIQYF.

This clonotype was recorded a few times. The chain has TRBV4-3 and TRBJ1-5; 8 positions match TRBD1. The V gene's germline CDR1 is LGHNA and CDR2 YSLEER. Losses at the gene ends were 1 base for V and 6 bases for J; bases not matched to a gene: 11. There are 17 residues in the CDR3. CDR3 nucleotides: TGCGCCAGCAGCCAAGTCTTGTCTGCAGGGGGCCCTCAGCCCCAGCATTTT. Protein sequence: CASSQVLSAGGPQPQHF.

J is TRBJ2-3 and V is TRBV6-5, with TRBD1 matching 8 bases. Trimming took 6 bases from V and 3 from J; bases not matched to a gene: 11. The CDR3 totals 16 residues. Germline V lookup: CDR1 MNHEY, CDR2 SVGAGI. In DNA, the CDR3 is TGTGCCAGCAGCCGATCGGGACAGGTTATAACAGATACGCAGTATTTT. Its protein is CASSRSGQVITDTQYF.

The chain employs TRBV5-1 and TRBJ2-1; possible D gene TRBD2, 11 bases. The germline gives CDR1 SGHRS, CDR2 YFSETQ. The germline V and J ends were trimmed by 0 bases and 5 bases, with 21 bases remaining between them. CDR3 length equals 18 residues. CDR3 protein: CASSLGTGGLAANNEQFF. The DNA for the CDR3 is TGCGCCAGCAGCTTGGGGACAGGGGGACTAGCGGCCAACAATGAGCAGTTCTTC.

The V and J genes are TRBV6-1 and TRBJ1-6, with no clear D. V was shortened by 4 bases and J by 9 bases, with 10 bases between the two germline ends. CDR1 is MNHNS and CDR2 is SASEGT in the germline V gene. CDR3 length: 13 amino acids. The CDR3 here is CASSGPEGSPLHF. The CDR3 DNA reads as TGTGCCAGCAGTGGGCCGGAAGGTTCACCCCTCCACTTT.

This chain links TRBV7-6 with TRBJ2-1; D possibly corresponds to TRBD1 (6 bases). Trimming removed 5 bases from V and 14 bases from J, with 13 bases in between. The CDR3 is 11 residues long. Germline V lookup: CDR1 SGHVS, CDR2 FNYEAQ. The CDR3 sequence is CASSLRQEKFF. CDR3 bases: TGTGCCAGCAGCCTCCGACAGGAAAAGTTCTTC.

This clonotype was counted a few times. This chain links TRBV10-3 with TRBJ2-7; the D is unclear. Germline values: CDR1 ENHRY, CDR2 SYGVKD. There are 13 residues in the CDR3. The germline V and J ends were trimmed by 4 bases and 6 bases, with 13 bases remaining between them. CDR3 bases: TGTGCCATCAGTGTGGTGGGTGCGAGCGAGCAGTACTTC. Protein product: CAISVVGASEQYF.

This clonotype was counted between two and nine times. The J gene is TRBJ1-2, the V gene TRBV7-9; D gene unclear. Germline CDR1 is SEHNR and CDR2 is FQNEAQ (reference sequence). The CDR3 is 14 residues long. Trimming removed 5 bases at V and 8 bases at J, with 18 bases between. The CDR3 spells CASSPRTTARGYTF. The DNA of the CDR3 is TGTGCCAGCAGCCCCAGGACCACGGCCCGCGGCTACACCTTC.

This rearrangement joins TRBV6-1 to TRBJ2-7, with a weak D call TRBD2 (6 bases). This CDR3 is 15 amino acids long. CDR1 MNHNS and CDR2 SASEGT come from the germline V gene. Trimming took 3 bases from V and 5 from J, leaving 17 bases between them. The CDR3 is CASSDGPGDPHEQYF. CDR3 DNA sequence: TGTGCCAGCAGTGATGGACCGGGAGATCCCCACGAGCAGTACTTC.

In this sample, this clonotype turned up many times. V gene TRBV7-8 combines with J gene TRBJ1-6; unclear D gene. V lost 5 bases to trimming and J lost 10 bases, with 18 bases between them. Per germline, CDR1 SGHVS and CDR2 FQNEAQ. There are 15 residues in the CDR3. The CDR3 DNA reads as TGTGCCAGCAGCCTCGTTGAGGCTCCAGCCTCACCCCTCCACTTT. It encodes CASSLVEAPASPLHF.

This clonotype was found a few times. V is TRBV28 and J is TRBJ1-6; D remains ambiguous. Germline CDR1 MDHEN, CDR2 SYDVKM. CDR3 length: 15 residues. V lost 6 bases, J lost 4 bases, and 13 bases lay in between. Here the CDR3 reads CASSAPEGYNSPLHF. The CDR3 nucleotides read TGTGCCAGCAGCGCGCCTGAGGGTTATAATTCACCCCTCCACTTT.

This clonotype was seen more than once but under ten times. This sequence joins TRBV7-2 and TRBJ1-5, with D unclear. Germline V gene sequence: CDR1 SGHTA, CDR2 FQGNSA. V was cut by 5 bases and J by 7 bases, with 12 bases left in between. This CDR3 spans 13 amino acids. The CDR3 DNA sequence: TGTGCCAGCAGCCCCTGGGTGGGACAGCCCCAGCATTTT. Translating it yields CASSPWVGQPQHF. Supplemented by reference TRBV7-2 and TRBJ1-5, the full variable domain reads GAGVSQSPSNKVTEKGKDVELRCDPISGHTALYWYRQSLGQGLEFLIYFQGNSAPDKSGLPSDRFSAERTGGSVSTLTIQRTQQEDSAVYLCASSPWVGQPQHFGDGTRLSIL.

J is TRBJ2-5 and V is TRBV5-4; TRBD2 matches 11 bases. This CDR3 contains 17 residues. Trimming at V came to 4 bases and at J to 2 bases, leaving 10 bases not matched to a gene. The germline V gene encodes CDR1 SGHNT and CDR2 YYREEE (reference sequence). The CDR3 nucleotides are TGTGCCAGCAGCCCCTCACCGGGACTAGCGGCACAAGAGACCCAGTACTTC. It codes for CASSPSPGLAAQETQYF.

This rearrangement joins TRBV2 to TRBJ2-7; TRBD1 matches at 7 bases. The J segment lost 2 bases and the V segment lost 4 bases, leaving 5 bases of the junction unmatched. Germline V gene data show CDR1 as SNHLY and CDR2 as FYNNEI. The CDR3 sequence is 14 residues long. The DNA for the CDR3 is TGTGCCAGCAGTGCGGACAGGCAGACCTACGAGCAGTACTTC. Its protein product is CASSADRQTYEQYF.

This clonotype was recorded a few times. The chain is built from TRBV6-1 and TRBJ1-4; D is uncertain. V lost 6 bases, J lost 15 bases, and 26 bases lay in between. CDR3 length: 15 residues. Germline V gene data show CDR1 as MNHNS and CDR2 as SASEGT. The CDR3: CASRGAILDLTTVFF. DNA of the CDR3: TGTGCCAGCAGGGGTGCGATTCTAGACCTTACAACGGTGTTTTTT.

A few counts support this clonotype. This chain links TRBV12-3 or TRBV12-4 with TRBJ2-7, with TRBD2 matching 10 bases. The length of the CDR3 is 14 residues. With V trimmed by 6 bases and J by 2 bases, 4 bases remained unmatched. Here the CDR3 reads CASSRLAGPYEQYF. DNA for the CDR3: TGTGCCAGCAGCCGACTAGCGGGCCCCTACGAGCAGTACTTC.

This chain connects TRBV10-3 to TRBJ1-2; 7 bases are a match to TRBD1. The germline V gene encodes CDR1 ENHRY and CDR2 SYGVKD. V was clipped by 6 bases and J by 0 bases; unmatched bases: 10. There are 16 residues in the CDR3. The DNA for the CDR3 is TGTGCCATCAGCGGGACAGATAAAGCTCCTAACTATGGCTACACCTTC. Encoded protein: CAISGTDKAPNYGYTF.

This clonotype has just a few counts. The V gene is TRBV5-1, the J gene TRBJ2-4; possible D gene TRBD1, 6 bases. V lost 4 bases and J 3 bases, leaving 14 bases between the germline ends. The CDR3 contains 15 residues. Looked up from germline, CDR1 is SGHRS and CDR2 is YFSETQ. CDR3 amino acids: CASSGGPSLKNIQYF. The CDR3 nucleotides read TGCGCCAGCAGCGGGGGCCCGTCACTCAAAAACATTCAGTACTTC.